What follows are 15 T cell receptor beta chains derived from one specimen sequenced in a study of cytotoxic CD8 clonotypes in ibrutinib-treated CLL. The method was immunoSEQ multiplex PCR; TCRdb's version includes in-frame clones alone and lacks a portion of them. Of approximately 280,000 clones in the sample, roughly four fifths are singletons; the top ten hold about 5.3%. The material was PBMCs, obtained at disease progression, from a patient treated with ibrutinib. All receptors come from a human donor with chronic lymphocytic leukemia.

This clone appeared once. The chain combines TRBV7-8 with TRBJ1-5; D unresolved. The CDR3 spans 14 residues. Germline values: CDR1 SGHVS, CDR2 FQNEAQ. Trimming shortened V by 0 bases and J by 5 bases, and 8 bases separated the two germline ends. For the CDR3, the DNA is TGTGCCAGCAGCTTAGCGTTAGCGGATCAGCCCCAGCATTTT. Translation: CASSLALADQPQHF.

V usage is TRBV27 and J usage is TRBJ2-1, with TRBD1 matching over 7 bases. The CDR3 sequence is 16 residues long. Germline V gives CDR1 MNHEY, CDR2 SMNVEV (reference sequence). Trimming cost V 3 bases and J 0 bases; bases outside gene matches: 5. CDR3 nucleotide sequence: TGTGCCAGCAGTTTCGTAGGGACAGTCTCCTACAATGAGCAGTTCTTC. Residues: CASSFVGTVSYNEQFF.

V and J are TRBV28 and TRBJ1-3; D ambiguous. The germline gives CDR1 MDHEN, CDR2 SYDVKM. This CDR3 has 14 amino acids. V dropped 1 base and J dropped 2 bases, with 6 bases sitting between them. This chain's CDR3 is CASSLFGPGNTIYF. DNA of the CDR3: TGTGCCAGCAGTTTATTCGGGCCTGGAAACACCATATATTTT.

This clone appeared once. J is TRBJ2-1 and V is TRBV19; D remains unclear. The V gene's germline CDR1 is LNHDA and CDR2 SQIVND (reference sequence). V was clipped by 6 bases and J by 6 bases, with 9 bases between them. This CDR3 is built from 12 residues. The DNA of the CDR3 is TGTGCCAGTAGCGTACCCGGCAATGAGCAGTTCTTC. Translation gives CASSVPGNEQFF.

The chain couples TRBV5-1 to TRBJ2-3; 8 bases fit TRBD2. Trimming removed 2 bases from V and 2 bases from J; junction bases left unmatched: 4. Germline V lookup: CDR1 SGHRS, CDR2 YFSETQ. CDR3 length: 15 residues. The CDR3: CASSLRRGATDTQYF. In DNA form, the CDR3 reads TGCGCCAGCAGCTTACGGCGGGGGGCCACAGATACGCAGTATTTT.

V is TRBV7-8 and J is TRBJ2-4; D is perhaps TRBD1 (5 bases). V shed 5 bases and J shed 0 bases, with 20 bases lying between them. The CDR3 has 18 amino acids. Germline V gene data show CDR1 as SGHVS and CDR2 as FQNEAQ. DNA for the CDR3: TGTGCCAGCAGCCAAGGTCGGAGCAGGGCTCTAGCCAAAAACATTCAGTACTTC. As protein: CASSQGRSRALAKNIQYF.

V and J are TRBV28 and TRBJ2-7; D uncertain. Trimming took 7 bases from V and 2 from J, leaving 9 bases between them. The germline V gene has CDR1 MDHEN and CDR2 SYDVKM. The CDR3 covers 12 residues. CDR3 DNA: TGTGCCAGCAAGGACCGAACCTACGAGCAGTACTTC. Translation: CASKDRTYEQYF.

The V and J genes are TRBV11-3 and TRBJ1-1; D might be TRBD1 (5 bases). Trimming pared 3 bases from V and 5 bases from J, leaving 16 bases between. Germline V gives CDR1 SGHNT, CDR2 YENEEA. CDR3 length: 15 amino acids. CDR3 region: CASSFRTGDGTEAFF. CDR3 DNA: TGTGCCAGCAGCTTCCGGACGGGGGATGGGACTGAAGCTTTCTTT.

In regard to this clone: One end of the junction does not line up with germline, which may come from a read error. J is TRBJ2-1 and V is TRBV19; 7 bases map to TRBD2. Germline V gene data show CDR1 as LNHDA and CDR2 as SQIVND (reference sequence). The length of the CDR3 is 12 residues. CDR3 sequence: CASSIVGREKIF. CDR3 in DNA: TGTGCCAGTAGTATAGTAGGGCGGGAGAAGATCTTC.

J is TRBJ2-1 and V is TRBV29-1; 8 bases match TRBD2. The CDR3 length is 13 residues. V was pared by 7 bases and J by 7 bases, with 9 bases of the junction left unmatched. CDR1 is SQVTM, CDR2 ANQGSEA, per germline. DNA of the CDR3: TGCAGCGCTTCTAGCGGGCCAGTGAATGAGCAGTTCTTC. This encodes CSASSGPVNEQFF.

The chain couples TRBV15 to TRBJ1-1; 7 bases align to TRBD1. CDR1 and CDR2 (germline): LNHNV, YYDKDF (reference sequence). The CDR3 loop spans 15 amino acids. V lost 1 base and J lost 2; bases outside the gene matches: 4. CDR3 protein: CATSRAAGGNTEAFF. The CDR3 nucleotides are TGTGCCACCAGCAGAGCGGCAGGGGGTAACACTGAAGCTTTCTTT.

This sequence joins TRBV7-4 and TRBJ1-5; 9 bases match TRBD1. Per germline, CDR1 SGHVT and CDR2 SQSDAQ. V was pared by 3 bases and J by 3 bases, with 6 bases of the junction left unmatched. CDR3 length: 16 amino acids. For the CDR3, the DNA is TGTGCCAGCAGCTTCCTCCGGGACAGGGACAATCAGCCCCAGCATTTT. Its protein product is CASSFLRDRDNQPQHF.

The DNA of the CDR3 is TGTGCCAGCAGCTTTAGGGGACTCCATCTTTGGGTGGCTGGGGCCAACGTCCTGACTTTC. Its translation: CASSFRGLHLWVAGANVLTF. The V gene is TRBV5-4, the J gene TRBJ2-6; tentatively, D is TRBD2 (6 bases). V gave up 2 bases and J gave up 2 bases, with 23 bases separating them. Germline V lookup: CDR1 SGHNT, CDR2 YYREEE (reference sequence). This CDR3 is 20 amino acids long.

Details on this clone: Sequence at one end of the junction differs from germline and may be a read error. The rearrangement links TRBV14 to TRBJ2-5; D not resolved. Germline values: CDR1 SGHDN, CDR2 FVKESK. CDR3 length: 16 amino acids. The CDR3: CASSQGRVGRTEIQYF. DNA of the CDR3: TGTGCCAGCAGCCAAGGTCGTGTGGGCCGGACCGAGATCCAGTACTTC.

This clone was seen only once. This sequence joins TRBV6-4 and TRBJ2-5; D uncertain. Trimming left V 5 bases short and J 1 base short, with 11 bases between. The V gene's germline CDR1 is MRHNA and CDR2 SNTAGT. The CDR3 length is 14 residues. DNA of the CDR3: TGTGCCAGCAGTCCTGGGTTCGGCCAAGAGACCCAGTACTTC. It yields the protein CASSPGFGQETQYF.